This is a list of T cell receptor beta chains from one sample in a study of OX40 agonist ivuxolimab in advanced cancers. The table came from immunoSEQ multiplex PCR; TCRdb's copy has only in-frame clones and leaves some out. The table includes approximately 99,000 clones, about 96% detected once. This material consisted of CD4+ or CD8+ T cells sorted from blood, taken in a trial of the OX40 agonist ivuxolimab. The source is an adult with an advanced solid tumor such as melanoma, head and neck, liver or kidney cancer. The CDR3 runs from the conserved cysteine through the conserved F or W. D genes are given only for firm matches. Clone size appears in some rows only: once, few, many, or a class for an expanded clone.

D gene	V gene	J gene	clone size	CDR3 DNA	CDR3 protein
TRBD2	TRBV5-1	TRBJ2-3	.	TGCGCCAGCAGCTGGGGGAGGGAGACAGATACGCAGTATTTT	CASSWGRETDTQYF
.	TRBV27	TRBJ2-3	.	TGTGCCAGCAGTTTATCCGGGGGCGGGACAGATACGCAGTATTTT	CASSLSGGGTDTQYF
TRBD2	TRBV25-1	TRBJ2-7	.	TGTGCCAGCAGTGAATATACTAGCGGGGGCACCTACGAGCAGTACTTC	CASSEYTSGGTYEQYF
.	TRBV4-3	TRBJ2-1	.	TGCGCCAGCAGCCAAGAGCCGGCAGGCGCACCCCCCAATGAGCAGTTCTTC	CASSQEPAGAPPNEQFF
TRBD2	TRBV5-1	TRBJ2-2	.	TGCGCCAGCAGCCTTCCCCCGGGACTAGCGGAAGGCACTGGGGAGCTGTTTTTT	CASSLPPGLAEGTGELFF
.	TRBV5-1	TRBJ1-2	.	TGCGCCAGCAGCTTGGACAGGAACTATGGCTACACCTTC	CASSLDRNYGYTF
TRBD2	TRBV28	TRBJ2-1	.	TGTGCCAGCAGTCCCCAGGGTAGCGGGGGGGTGTTCTTC	CASSPQGSGGVFF
.	TRBV5-8	TRBJ2-7	.	TGTGCCAGCAGCTCCCCTTTAGCGTCCCTTCATCGGGAGCAGTACTTC	CASSSPLASLHREQYF
.	TRBV5-6	TRBJ2-5	.	TGTGCCAGCAGCTTGTTAACAGTGTGGGAGACCCAGTACTTC	CASSLLTVWETQYF
.	TRBV2	TRBJ1-2	few	TGTGCCAGCAGTGAGGGCGTCTATGGCTACACCTTC	CASSEGVYGYTF
TRBD2	TRBV9	TRBJ2-2	.	TGTGCCACCGGGGGGGACACCGGGGAGCTGTTTTTT	CATGGDTGELFF
.	TRBV10-3	TRBJ2-5	.	TGTGCCAACCCGGGACCGCGGGGTCCCGGACGCAGTGAGACCCAGTACTTC	CANPGPRGPGRSETQYF
.	TRBV5-4	TRBJ1-1	.	TGTGCCAGCAGCCCGACTTTGTGGGCTGAAGCTTTCTTT	CASSPTLWAEAFF
TRBD2	TRBV18	TRBJ2-5	.	TGTGCCAGCTCACCCCCCTGGGAGGGATACCAAGAGACCCAGTACTTC	CASSPPWEGYQETQYF
TRBD1	TRBV7-3	TRBJ2-3	.	TGTGCCGCAATATTTCCGGGACAGGGGATAGATACGCAGTATTTT	CAAIFPGQGIDTQYF
.	TRBV4-1	TRBJ1-2	few	TGCGCCAGCAGCCAAGGGAAGGGCTACACCTTC	CASSQGKGYTF
TRBD2	TRBV27	TRBJ2-7	.	TGTGCCAGCAGTTTGGGGGGGACCTCCTACGAGCAGTACTTC	CASSLGGTSYEQYF
.	TRBV5-1	TRBJ2-7	.	TGCGCCAGCAGCTTGGCCACGGGGAGCGGCTACGAGCAGTACTTC	CASSLATGSGYEQYF
TRBD1	TRBV2	TRBJ1-2	.	TGTGCCAGCAGCCAAACAGGGGGCTATGGCTACACCTTC	CASSQTGGYGYTF
TRBD1	TRBV9	TRBJ1-5	few	TGTGCCAGCAGCGTAGAACAGGGGCCCAATCAGCCCCAGCATTTT	CASSVEQGPNQPQHF
.	TRBV13	TRBJ2-1	.	TGTGCCAGCAGCTTACCCTCTGGGCAGGAGACCGCCAATGAGCAGTTCTTC	CASSLPSGQETANEQFF
.	TRBV7-2	TRBJ2-1	.	TGTGCCAGCAGCTTACAGGGGACCTACAATGAGCAGTTCTTC	CASSLQGTYNEQFF
TRBD2	TRBV28	TRBJ2-1	once	TGTGCCAGCAAGCCCCGACTAGCGGGCTCCTACAATGAGCAGTTCTTC	CASKPRLAGSYNEQFF
TRBD1	TRBV7-2	TRBJ2-7	.	TGTGCCAGCAGTTTCCTTGACAGGGTCTACGAGCAGTACTTC	CASSFLDRVYEQYF
.	TRBV28	TRBJ1-2	.	TGTGCCAGCAGTCCTTCCTTCGGAGGGTACTATGGCTACACCTTC	CASSPSFGGYYGYTF
TRBD2	TRBV15	TRBJ2-1	.	TGTGCCACCAGCAGTAGCGGGAGCAGTGAGCAGTTCTTC	CATSSSGSSEQFF
TRBD2	TRBV5-6	TRBJ2-1	.	TGTGCCAGCAGCTCCGCCCCCCTAGCGGGAGAGGGGAATGAGCAGTTCTTC	CASSSAPLAGEGNEQFF
.	TRBV10-1	TRBJ1-2	.	TGCGCCAGCAGTGAGTCGGGCAGCTATGGCTACACCTTC	CASSESGSYGYTF
TRBD1	TRBV27	TRBJ2-7	once	TGTGCCAGCAGTCTGAACCGGGACAGGGCCTACGAGCAGTACTTC	CASSLNRDRAYEQYF
.	TRBV7-7	TRBJ1-1	once	TGTGCCAGCAGCTTATATCGGGACACTGAAGCTTTCTTT	CASSLYRDTEAFF
TRBD1	TRBV4-3	TRBJ2-5	.	TGCGCCAGCAGCCAAGATCCCACTTCCGGGACAGGGGGCGAAGAGACCCAGTACTTC	CASSQDPTSGTGGEETQYF
TRBD2	TRBV4-3	TRBJ2-1	.	TGCGCCAGCAGCCACCGACTAGCGGGAGGGGGGAATGAGCAGTTCTTC	CASSHRLAGGGNEQFF
.	TRBV6-5	TRBJ1-1	.	TGTGCCAGCAGTTACATGGGTCAGCAGAACACTGAAGCTTTCTTT	CASSYMGQQNTEAFF
TRBD1	TRBV2	TRBJ2-7	.	TGTGCCAGTGGGACAGGGGTTCGCTACGAGCAGTACTTC	CASGTGVRYEQYF
.	TRBV5-8	TRBJ2-5	.	TGTGCCAGCAGCCTAGGACAGCCCAGAGAGACCCAGTACTTC	CASSLGQPRETQYF
.	TRBV29-1	TRBJ2-3	.	TGCAGCGTTGAAGATCGGCGACAGGTTAGCACAGATACGCAGTATTTT	CSVEDRRQVSTDTQYF
.	TRBV12-2	TRBJ2-7	.	TGTGCAAGTCGCTTAGTCTCGCGGGGGCATTCCTACGAGCAGTACTTC	CASRLVSRGHSYEQYF
.	TRBV19	TRBJ2-4	.	TGTGCCAGTAGTATACTCATACAACCCGCGTTAGACAAAAACATTCAGTACTTC	CASSILIQPALDKNIQYF
.	TRBV5-6	TRBJ1-5	.	TGTGCCAGCAGCTCCTATAGCAATCAGCCCCAGCATTTT	CASSSYSNQPQHF
.	TRBV11-2	TRBJ2-5	.	TGTGCCAGCAGCTGGGGTTATGAGGGCAAAGAGACCCAGTACTTC	CASSWGYEGKETQYF
.	TRBV19	TRBJ1-2	.	TGTGCCAGTAGTCTTTCAGAGGACAACTATGGCTACACCTTC	CASSLSEDNYGYTF
TRBD2	TRBV7-8	TRBJ2-3	.	TGTGCCAGCAGCTTAACTAGCGGGAGGGGGGATACGCAGTATTTT	CASSLTSGRGDTQYF